The clone carrying this T cell receptor (beta chain) was recorded a few times. Its antigen is currently unknown. This sample is drawn from a study of T cells in Graves' hyperthyroidism and ophthalmopathy. Study results and limitations: In simple terms, a model built on 13 V-J features told ophthalmopathy apart from stable hyperthyroidism.

RNA transcripts served as the template for amplifying TCR beta CDR3 regions. TCR CDR3 regions were first amplified by RT-PCR with HTBI primers. TCRdb called the multiplex PCR reads again in MiXCR, with one record for every CDR3 protein. The data contain approximately 330,000 distinct CDR3 sequences, over 15% of them singletons. Uncontrolled infection, other autoimmune disease, pregnancy and lactation each barred patients from inclusion. PBMCs came from 8.5 to 10 ml fresh peripheral blood. Germline lookup yields CDR1 KGHSH and CDR2 LQKENI. The CDR3 totals 16 residues. The germline V and J ends were trimmed by 6 bases and 2 bases, with 18 bases remaining between them.

Sequencing was carried out using blood. The gene calls are TRBV18 and TRBJ2-3; D is possibly TRBD2 (5 bases). The receptor's source is a woman in her forties or fifties with Graves' hyperthyroidism. In nucleotides, the CDR3 is TGTGCCAGCTCTCCTAATCCAGCGGTCTCCACAGATACGCAGTATTTT. Amino acid sequence: CASSPNPAVSTDTQYF.